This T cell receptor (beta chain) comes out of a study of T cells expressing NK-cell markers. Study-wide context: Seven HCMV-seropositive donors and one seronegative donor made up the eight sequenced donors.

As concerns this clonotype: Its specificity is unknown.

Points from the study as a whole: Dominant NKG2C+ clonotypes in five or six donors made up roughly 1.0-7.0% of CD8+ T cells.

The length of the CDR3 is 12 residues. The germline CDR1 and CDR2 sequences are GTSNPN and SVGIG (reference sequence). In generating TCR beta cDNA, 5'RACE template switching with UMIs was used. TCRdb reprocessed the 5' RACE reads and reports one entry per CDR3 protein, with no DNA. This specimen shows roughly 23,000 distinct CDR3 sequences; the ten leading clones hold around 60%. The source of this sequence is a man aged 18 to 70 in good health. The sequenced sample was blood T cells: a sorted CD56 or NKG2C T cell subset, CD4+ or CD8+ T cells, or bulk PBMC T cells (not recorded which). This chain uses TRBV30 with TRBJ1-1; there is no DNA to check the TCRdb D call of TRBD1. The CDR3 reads CARTSDRSEAFF.